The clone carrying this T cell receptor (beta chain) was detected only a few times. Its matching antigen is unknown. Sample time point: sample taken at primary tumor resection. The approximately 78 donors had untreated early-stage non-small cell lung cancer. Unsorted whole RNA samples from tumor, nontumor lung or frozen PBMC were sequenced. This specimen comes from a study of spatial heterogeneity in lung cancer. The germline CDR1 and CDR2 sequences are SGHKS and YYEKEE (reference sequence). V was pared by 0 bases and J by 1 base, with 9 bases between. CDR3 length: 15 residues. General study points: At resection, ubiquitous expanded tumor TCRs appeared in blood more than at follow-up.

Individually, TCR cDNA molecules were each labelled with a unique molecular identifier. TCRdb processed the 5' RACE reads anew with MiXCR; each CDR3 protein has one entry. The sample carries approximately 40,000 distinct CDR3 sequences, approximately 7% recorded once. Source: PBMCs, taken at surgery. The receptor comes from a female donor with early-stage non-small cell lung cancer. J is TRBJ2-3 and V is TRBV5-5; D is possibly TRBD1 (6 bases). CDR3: CASSLDRDRTDTQYF. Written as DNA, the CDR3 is TGTGCCAGCAGCTTGGACAGGGATCGCACAGATACGCAGTATTTT.